This T cell receptor (beta chain) is drawn from a study of cytomegalovirus exposure and HLA in healthy donors. Amplification used 60 Vbeta primers and 13 Jbeta primers. TCRdb's copy holds only in-frame clones and misses some; the assay was immunoSEQ multiplex PCR. This sample yields 90,000 to 150,000 clones, of which approximately 80% are seen a single time; approximately 6.3% belongs to the top ten. Worth noting for this clone: Its cognate antigen is unknown.

Findings and limits, study-wide: Some highly shared sequence variants likely arose as a pipeline artifact. Several of the most significant clusters were apparently associated with common viral pathogens in a later analysis.

Trimming left V 1 base short and J 3 bases short, with 14 bases between. CDR1 and CDR2 (germline): LNHDA, SQIVND (reference sequence). CDR3 length: 16 amino acids. V usage is TRBV19 and J usage is TRBJ2-3, with a possible D match to TRBD2 (6 bases). Source material: PBMCs. The TCR sequence derives from a man younger than 30 in good health and CMV-seropositive. Here the CDR3 DNA reads TGTGCCAGTAGTATAGGTGACGGGAGTTTAACAGATACGCAGTATTTT. Protein sequence: CASSIGDGSLTDTQYF.